Listed below are T cell receptor beta chains from one sample, sequenced in a study of T-cell reconstitution after alpha-beta-depleted transplantation in children. TCRdb ran MiXCR on the PCR reads and lists one entry per CDR3 protein. The table lists 500,000 or so distinct CDR3 sequences, 9.5% to 12% of them singletons. This specimen consisted of PBMCs, mostly from graft donor cells, obtained 180 days after TCRalphabeta/CD19-depleted stem cell transplant. Source of these receptors: a female patient aged 2-9 years who had a stem cell transplant for aplastic anemia, so the T cells may come from the graft donor. Both conserved end residues are part of each CDR3. D genes are given only for firm matches. A clone size is listed for some rows: how often the clone was seen (once, few, many), or a class if it is expanded.

TRBJ2-2 TRBV2 few NA CASSGGRGGELFF TGTGCCAGCAGTGGAGGCCGGGGCGGGGAGCTGTTTTTT
TRBJ2-1 TRBV5-1 few NA CASSLVGPAAREYNEQFF TGCGCCAGCAGCTTGGTTGGCCCGGCAGCGCGTGAGTACAATGAGCAGTTCTTC
TRBJ2-1 TRBV28 many NA CASSLVSEQFF TGTGCCAGCAGTTTGGTCAGCGAGCAGTTCTTC
TRBJ2-1 TRBV12-3/TRBV12-4 few TRBD2 CASRPGLAGGLRANEQFF TGTGCCAGCAGGCCGGGACTAGCGGGAGGGCTGAGGGCCAATGAGCAGTTCTTC
TRBJ2-2 TRBV20-1 NA NA CSASPSSGELFF TGCAGTGCTAGCCCTAGCTCCGGGGAGCTGTTTTTT
TRBJ2-5 TRBV29-1 NA NA CSVEGTFNVRTEETQYF TGCAGCGTTGAAGGGACCTTCAATGTACGGACCGAAGAGACCCAGTACTTC
TRBJ2-7 TRBV20-1 NA NA CSARRQGHTNYEQYF TGCAGTGCTAGACGGCAGGGACACACCAACTACGAGCAGTACTTC
TRBJ1-2 TRBV4-2 NA NA CASSQDSGEDYGYTF TGTGCCAGCAGCCAAGATTCGGGAGAGGACTATGGCTACACCTTC
TRBJ2-1 TRBV7-2 NA TRBD2 CASSSRLAGVYEQFF TGTGCCAGCAGCTCCCGACTAGCGGGAGTCTATGAGCAGTTCTTC
TRBJ1-2 TRBV29-1 NA TRBD1 CSARDSPFHTF TGCAGCGCCCGGGACAGCCCGTTTCACACCTTC